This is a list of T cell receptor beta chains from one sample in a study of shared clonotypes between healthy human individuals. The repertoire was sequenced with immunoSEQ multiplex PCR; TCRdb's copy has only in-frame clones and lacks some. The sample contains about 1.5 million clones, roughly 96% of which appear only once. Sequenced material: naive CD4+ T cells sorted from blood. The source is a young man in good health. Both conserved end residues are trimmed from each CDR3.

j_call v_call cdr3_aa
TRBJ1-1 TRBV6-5 ASTTPGVTEAF
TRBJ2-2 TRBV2 ASTKRQGPYANTGELF
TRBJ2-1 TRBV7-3 ASSFSGSSYNEQF
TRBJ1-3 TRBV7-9 ASSFSRPGQTGNTIY
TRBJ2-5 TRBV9 ASSVAMSSGLETQY
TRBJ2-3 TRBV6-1 ASRAIAGPDTQY
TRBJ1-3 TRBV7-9 ASSLSTGKGNTIY
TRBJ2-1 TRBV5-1 ASSLPGDEQF
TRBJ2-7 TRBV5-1 ASSSANFGNEQY
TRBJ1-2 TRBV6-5 ASRRQGGPNYGYT
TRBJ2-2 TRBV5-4 ASSLGLAGGGAGELF
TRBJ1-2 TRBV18 ASSPTRDRGFRKT
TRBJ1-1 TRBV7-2 ASSPGDENTEAF
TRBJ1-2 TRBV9 ASSARQGGGGYT
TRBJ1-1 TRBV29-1 SVAAGGTTEAF
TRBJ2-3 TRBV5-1 ASSLLAGGSTSTDTQY
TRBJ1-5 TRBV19 ASSLGGDQPQH
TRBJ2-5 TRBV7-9 ASSLRGFEETQY
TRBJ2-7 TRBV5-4 ASSLPTSGSYEQY
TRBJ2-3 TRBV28 ASSLPLYWTGYTDTQY
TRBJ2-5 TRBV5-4 ASSSLTGANQETQY
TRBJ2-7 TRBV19 ASTTSGPSYEQY
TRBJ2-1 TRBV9 ASSVTNGAGAYNEQF
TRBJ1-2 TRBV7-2 ASSFAGQGLYGYT
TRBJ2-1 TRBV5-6 ASSFGPGYNEQF
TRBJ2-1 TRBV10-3 AISVSWPGSGEQF
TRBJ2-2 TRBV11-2 ASTPLAGGLKDTGELF
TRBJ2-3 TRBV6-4 ASSEETGSGDTQY
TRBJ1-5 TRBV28 ASSLTPGSNQPQH
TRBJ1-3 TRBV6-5 ASSQRPTSGNTIY
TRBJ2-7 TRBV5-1 ASSLTTGGSYEQY
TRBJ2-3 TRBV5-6 ASSLTTPSADTQY
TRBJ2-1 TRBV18 ASSPTTAGLYNEQF
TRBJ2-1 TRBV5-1 ASSLGGYNEQF
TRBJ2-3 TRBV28 ASSVTSGRSTDTQY
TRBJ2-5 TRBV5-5 AAAEGWGETQY
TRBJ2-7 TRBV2 ASSSYEQY
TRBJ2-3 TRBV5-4 ASTTRTSGTDTQY
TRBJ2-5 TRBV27 ASSLRGHETQY
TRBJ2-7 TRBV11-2 ASSAPLGLADDYEQY
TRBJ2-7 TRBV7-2 ASSLLFGYEQY
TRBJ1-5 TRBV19 ASSIRQVNQPQH
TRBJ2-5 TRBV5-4 ASSLGGFTSAKETQY
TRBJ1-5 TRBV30 AWSVLLNQPQH
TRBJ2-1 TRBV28 ASSPGIRSYNEQF
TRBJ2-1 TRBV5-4 ASSSGTSGRLNEQF
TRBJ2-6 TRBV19 ASSSSDARGANVLT
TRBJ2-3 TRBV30 ASGSAGGGTDTQY
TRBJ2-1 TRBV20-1 SASRGNEQF
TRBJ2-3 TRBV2 ASSWTVTSTDTQY